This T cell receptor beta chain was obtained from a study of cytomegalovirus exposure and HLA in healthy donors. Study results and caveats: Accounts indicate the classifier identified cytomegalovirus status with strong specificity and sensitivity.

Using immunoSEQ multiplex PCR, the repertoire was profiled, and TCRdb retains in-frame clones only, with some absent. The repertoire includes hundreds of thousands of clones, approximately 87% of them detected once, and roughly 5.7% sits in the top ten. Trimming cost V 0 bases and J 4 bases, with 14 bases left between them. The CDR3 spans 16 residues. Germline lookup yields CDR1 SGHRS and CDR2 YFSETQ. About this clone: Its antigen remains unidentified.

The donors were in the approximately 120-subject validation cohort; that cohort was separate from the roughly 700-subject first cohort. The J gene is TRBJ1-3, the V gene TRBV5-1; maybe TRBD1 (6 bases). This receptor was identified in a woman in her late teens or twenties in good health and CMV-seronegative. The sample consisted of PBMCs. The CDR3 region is CASSLGGGTSGNTIYF. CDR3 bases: TGCGCCAGCAGCTTGGGAGGGGGAACGTCAGGAAACACCATATATTTT.